Listed below are T cell receptor beta chains from one sample, sequenced in a study of blood T cell repertoires in COVID-19. TCRdb's table, derived via immunoSEQ multiplex PCR, lists solely in-frame clones and lacks some. The sample carries about 60,000 clones, roughly 90% recorded once. The sample taken for sequencing was peripheral blood. These receptors came from a human donor with acute or convalescent COVID-19. The donor label of this sample is uncertain. CDR3s include the opening cysteine and the closing phenylalanine or tryptophan. D genes are given only for firm matches. The size field is filled for only some rows; it gives once, few, many or a size class.

J gene | D gene | V gene | clone size | CDR3 DNA | CDR3 protein
TRBJ1-1 | - | TRBV10-1 | - | TGCGCCAGCCGAAGACAGAAGGACACTGAAGCTTTCTTT | CASRRQKDTEAFF
TRBJ2-1 | TRBD2 | TRBV10-3 | - | TGTGCCACCCAGGGCGGGGGTCCCAATGAGCAGTTCTTC | CATQGGGPNEQFF
TRBJ2-7 | TRBD2 | TRBV4-1 | - | TGCGCCAGCAGCCAAGTGGGCAGCGGGAGAGGGGAAGAGCAGTACTTC | CASSQVGSGRGEEQYF
TRBJ2-5 | TRBD1 | TRBV24-1 | once | TGTGCCACCAGTTCACAGGGGGAAGAGACCCAGTACTTC | CATSSQGEETQYF
TRBJ2-2 | TRBD2 | TRBV13 | - | TGTGCCAGCAGCGGACGACTAGCGGGAGTCACGAACACCGGGGAGCTGTTTTTT | CASSGRLAGVTNTGELFF
TRBJ1-2 | - | TRBV3-1/TRBV3-2 | - | TGTGCCAGCAGCCATGGAGGGCGGGGAGCTAACTATGGCTACACCTTC | CASSHGGRGANYGYTF
TRBJ2-2 | - | TRBV5-4 | once | TGTGCCAGCAGCTTGGGTAGGGGGGGCACCGGGGAGCTGTTTTTT | CASSLGRGGTGELFF
TRBJ2-7 | - | TRBV5-1 | - | TGCGCCAGCAGCAAGGGGGATACCTCCTACGAGCAGTACTTC | CASSKGDTSYEQYF
TRBJ2-7 | TRBD2 | TRBV27 | - | TGTGCCAGCAGTTTCGATCAGCGGGGCTCCTACGAGCAGTACTTC | CASSFDQRGSYEQYF
TRBJ1-1 | - | TRBV11-2 | - | TGTGCCAGCAGCTTAGTTTCCGGGTTCTCTGAAGCTTTCTTT | CASSLVSGFSEAFF
TRBJ1-4 | - | TRBV10-3 | - | TGTGCCATCAGTGAGTCAAAGGGGGTATCAGGTGAAAAACTGTTTTTT | CAISESKGVSGEKLFF
TRBJ1-4 | - | TRBV3-1/TRBV3-2 | - | TGTGCCAGCAGCCAGATGAGAGGAGAAAAACTGTTTTTT | CASSQMRGEKLFF
TRBJ1-1 | - | TRBV7-3 | - | TGTGCCAGCAGCTCCGGAGAGGGAGCTTTCTTT | CASSSGEGAFF
TRBJ2-1 | TRBD2 | TRBV3-1/TRBV3-2 | - | TGTGCCAGCAGCCAAGATTCCCTAGCGGATTATTCCTACAATGAGCAGTTCTTC | CASSQDSLADYSYNEQFF
TRBJ2-2 | TRBD1 | TRBV19 | - | TGTGCCAGTAGTATCCTGACAGGGGGAAGGAACACCGGGGAGCTGTTTTTT | CASSILTGGRNTGELFF
TRBJ1-2 | - | TRBV14 | - | TGTGCCAGCAGCCTACAGGCCGGGCTGGGCTACACCTTC | CASSLQAGLGYTF
TRBJ2-5 | - | TRBV12-5 | once | TGTGCTAGTGGTTTATCCGGGGAGGAGACCCAGTACTTC | CASGLSGEETQYF
TRBJ1-6 | - | TRBV18 | - | TGTGCCAGCTCACCACCGTCGAGAGGCTCACCCCTCCACTTT | CASSPPSRGSPLHF
TRBJ1-5 | TRBD1 | TRBV7-6 | - | TGTGCCAGCAGCTTAGGACAGGGCGATCAGCCCCAGCATTTT | CASSLGQGDQPQHF
TRBJ1-4 | - | TRBV10-2 | - | TGCGCCAGCAGTGGGTCCGGACAGAGCCTTAGACTGTTTTTT | CASSGSGQSLRLFF
TRBJ2-1 | TRBD2 | TRBV6-5 | - | TGTGCCACCCGGACTAGCGGGTATGAGCAGTTCTTC | CATRTSGYEQFF
TRBJ2-4 | TRBD2 | TRBV2 | - | TGTGCCAGCAGGATCGGCGGGGGAGAGGACATTCAGTACTTC | CASRIGGGEDIQYF
TRBJ2-7 | TRBD1 | TRBV10-2 | - | TGCGCCAGCAGTGGGGTGGGACAGGGGGCTCAGACTTACGAGCAGTACTTC | CASSGVGQGAQTYEQYF
TRBJ2-4 | TRBD2 | TRBV7-8 | once | TGTGCCAGCTCCAGCGGGGGGGCCGCGAACATTCAGTACTTC | CASSSGGAANIQYF
TRBJ1-1 | - | TRBV19 | - | TGTGCCAGTACCCAGAGAGGGGGGGTCCCTGAAGCTTTCTTT | CASTQRGGVPEAFF
TRBJ1-6 | TRBD1 | TRBV30 | - | TGTGCCTGGCAGACAGGGACTAATTCACCCCTCCACTTT | CAWQTGTNSPLHF
TRBJ1-1 | - | TRBV29-1 | - | TGCAGCGGGACTGGACAGAGGAACACTGAAGCTTTCTTT | CSGTGQRNTEAFF
TRBJ1-1 | - | TRBV18 | - | TGTGCCAGCTCACCAATAGGGCAGGGAGGCACTGAAGCTTTCTTT | CASSPIGQGGTEAFF
TRBJ1-5 | TRBD1 | TRBV19 | - | TGTGCCAGTAAGGATGGGGACAGGGGAGGCAATCAGCCCCAGCATTTT | CASKDGDRGGNQPQHF
TRBJ2-3 | - | TRBV5-4 | - | TGTGCCAGCAGCTTGGTCCAGAGGGATACGCAGTATTTT | CASSLVQRDTQYF
TRBJ2-3 | - | TRBV9 | - | TGTGCCAGCAGCGCAGGGGCCCTCGCAGATACGCAGTATTTT | CASSAGALADTQYF
TRBJ1-6 | - | TRBV9 | - | TGTGCCAGCAGCGTATCAGGGGATAATTCACCCCTCCACTTT | CASSVSGDNSPLHF
TRBJ1-1 | - | TRBV19 | once | TGTGCCAGTGCATCAAGGGGCGTAGGATCCACTGAAGCTTTCTTT | CASASRGVGSTEAFF
TRBJ2-5 | - | TRBV30 | few | TGTGCCTGGAGTGTAATAGAGGAGACCCAGTACTTC | CAWSVIEETQYF
TRBJ2-5 | - | TRBV4-1 | - | TGCGCCAGCAGCCAAGACTTCGAGGGTGGCGCGGGGACCGTCGCCGAGACCCAGTACTTC | CASSQDFEGGAGTVAETQYF
TRBJ1-2 | - | TRBV21-1 | - | TGTGCCAGCAGCTCCCCGATATGGACAGGGTACTATGGCTACACCTTC | CASSSPIWTGYYGYTF
TRBJ2-5 | TRBD1 | TRBV5-1 | - | TGCGCCAGCAGCCCAGCTACCGGGACAGAAGAGACCCAGTACTTC | CASSPATGTEETQYF
TRBJ1-6 | - | TRBV7-4 | - | TGTGCCAGCAGCCCTAAGGAGGGTGAGAATTCACCCCTCCACTTT | CASSPKEGENSPLHF
TRBJ2-1 | TRBD1 | TRBV7-9 | - | TGTGCCAGCAGCGCCCGACAGGGGAGCTCCTACAATGAGCAGTTCTTC | CASSARQGSSYNEQFF
TRBJ2-3 | TRBD2 | TRBV2 | - | TGTGCCAGCATCAAGACTAGCGGAGGTACAGATACGCAGTATTTT | CASIKTSGGTDTQYF
TRBJ2-5 | - | TRBV2 | - | TGTGCCAGCAGTGAAGAGGGACTGCCGCGGGGGACCCAGTACTTC | CASSEEGLPRGTQYF
TRBJ1-5 | - | TRBV7-9 | - | TGTGCCAGCAGCCGCGACGGCAGGGGTAATCGCAATCAGCCCCAGCATTTT | CASSRDGRGNRNQPQHF
TRBJ2-7 | TRBD2 | TRBV10-2 | - | TGCGCCAGCAGTGAGTCGGGACTAGCGGGAGCCTTCCCCTACGAGCAGTACTTC | CASSESGLAGAFPYEQYF
TRBJ2-3 | - | TRBV7-9 | many | TGTGCCAGCAGCTTAGACGGTAGCACAGATACGCAGTATTTT | CASSLDGSTDTQYF
TRBJ1-1 | - | TRBV5-1 | - | TGCGCCAGCAGCGGCAGGGGTGAAACTGAAGCTTTCTTT | CASSGRGETEAFF
TRBJ1-3 | - | TRBV28 | few | TGTGCCAGCAGTTCCCACACGTTAAGCTCTGGAAACACCATATATTTT | CASSSHTLSSGNTIYF